This T cell receptor beta chain is from a study of PD-L1 blockade in urothelial cancer. Overall study context: Males with urothelial cancer arising in the bladder constituted twenty-five of the 29 patients. Study-level results: Below-median blood TCR clonality before treatment forecast better survival.

Noted time point: pretreatment peripheral blood. Samples were collected from each patient before treatment and during treatment. Each patient gave between 1 and 8 of them in total. About this clone itself: Its antigen is not identified.

Synthetic analogs of TCR templates were spiked into every PCR. Generated by immunoSEQ multiplex PCR, the TCRdb table keeps only in-frame clones and is missing some. The data show 48,000 or so clones, approximately 90% seen once. Trimming left V 0 bases short and J 6 bases short, with 10 bases between. The CDR3 extends over 14 amino acids. The germline CDR1 and CDR2 sequences are SEHNR and FQNEAQ (reference sequence). Sequenced material: PBMCs, taken around atezolizumab (anti-PD-L1) treatment. The clonotype originates from a woman aged 55-69 years with urothelial cancer. The rearrangement uses TRBV7-9 and TRBJ2-3, with no clear D. The CDR3 loop is CASSLARRSDTQYF. DNA for the CDR3: TGTGCCAGCAGCTTAGCGCGGCGCTCCGATACGCAGTATTTT.